The subject of this entry is one T cell receptor (beta chain). These data belong to a study of blood T cell repertoires in COVID-19. About the study: Donors in the United States, Italy and Spain gave samples during acute or convalescent COVID-19. In each case, the material was cDNA or gDNA derived from T cells, B-cell-depleted T cells, or PBMCs.

Per the original data handling: How many nucleated cells were present was estimated from reference gene primer amplification. Libraries were prepared by immunoSEQ multiplex PCR; TCRdb keeps only in-frame clonotypes and omits some of them. V and J calls and clone size follow that table, whereas D and trimming were derived from the DNA. The profile shows about 85,000 clones, around 90% of them singletons. Germline-derived CDR1 and CDR2 are SQVTM and ANQGSEA. The CDR3 covers 11 residues. V shed 1 base and J shed 7 bases, with 8 bases lying between them. J is TRBJ2-7 and V is TRBV29-1, with D possibly matching TRBD2 (5 bases). The receptor was derived from a woman older than 75 with active or convalescent COVID-19. What was sequenced was peripheral blood. CDR3 amino acids: CSVEVPGEQYF. CDR3 nucleotides: TGCAGCGTTGAAGTTCCGGGGGAGCAGTACTTC.